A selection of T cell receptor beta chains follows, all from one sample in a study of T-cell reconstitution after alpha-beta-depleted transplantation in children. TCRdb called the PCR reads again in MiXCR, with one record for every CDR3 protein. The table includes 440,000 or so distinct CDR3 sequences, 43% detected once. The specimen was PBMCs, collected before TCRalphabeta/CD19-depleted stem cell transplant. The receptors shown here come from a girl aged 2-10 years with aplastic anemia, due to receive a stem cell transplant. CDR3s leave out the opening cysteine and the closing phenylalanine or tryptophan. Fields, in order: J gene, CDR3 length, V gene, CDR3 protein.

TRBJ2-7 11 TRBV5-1 ASGSGRAYEQY
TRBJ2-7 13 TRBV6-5 ASRGQGAAYYEQY
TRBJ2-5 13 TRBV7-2 ASSLGRGWVGTQY
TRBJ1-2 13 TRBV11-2 ASSLARTGHYGYT
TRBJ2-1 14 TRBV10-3 AISDLTSGSYNEQF
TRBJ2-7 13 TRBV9 ASSVGLGAYYEQY
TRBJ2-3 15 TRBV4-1 ASSQDRWSGKPDTQY
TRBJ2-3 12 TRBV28 ASSSLPRTDTQY
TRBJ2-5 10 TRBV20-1 SAGGLAETQY
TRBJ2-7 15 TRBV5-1 ASRPGQGAQSSYEQY
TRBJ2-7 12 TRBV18 ASSMPGQGGEQY
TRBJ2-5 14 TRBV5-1 ASRPDRVGAQETQY
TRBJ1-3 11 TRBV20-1 SARGFTGNTIY
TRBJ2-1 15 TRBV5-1 ASSLLAGGSSYNEQF
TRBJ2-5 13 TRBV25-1 ASSETGDFQETQY
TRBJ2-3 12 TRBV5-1 ASSPRTTADTQY
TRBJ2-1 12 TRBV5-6 ASSFRGGWREQF
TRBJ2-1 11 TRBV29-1 SARQGAVNEQF
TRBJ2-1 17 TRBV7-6 ASSLAPGLAGGRGNEQF
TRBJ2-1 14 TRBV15 ATSREGLASYNEQF
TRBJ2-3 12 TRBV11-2 ASSLRDPTDTQY
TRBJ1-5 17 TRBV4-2 ASSQERTGRLNSNQPQH
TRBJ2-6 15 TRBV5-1 ASSLVSSPPGANVLT
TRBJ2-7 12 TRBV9 ASSPEVGSYEQY
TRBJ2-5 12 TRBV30 AWKASGGAQTQY
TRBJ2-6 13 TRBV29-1 SVELGASGANVLT
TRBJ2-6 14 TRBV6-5 ASRTRGASGANVLT
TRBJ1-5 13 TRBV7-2 ASSRDSHSNQPQH
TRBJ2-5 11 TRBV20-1 SARGTAGETQY
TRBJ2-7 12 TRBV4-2 ASSQDASAYEQY
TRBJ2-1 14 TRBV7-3 ASSLTLAGGHNEQF